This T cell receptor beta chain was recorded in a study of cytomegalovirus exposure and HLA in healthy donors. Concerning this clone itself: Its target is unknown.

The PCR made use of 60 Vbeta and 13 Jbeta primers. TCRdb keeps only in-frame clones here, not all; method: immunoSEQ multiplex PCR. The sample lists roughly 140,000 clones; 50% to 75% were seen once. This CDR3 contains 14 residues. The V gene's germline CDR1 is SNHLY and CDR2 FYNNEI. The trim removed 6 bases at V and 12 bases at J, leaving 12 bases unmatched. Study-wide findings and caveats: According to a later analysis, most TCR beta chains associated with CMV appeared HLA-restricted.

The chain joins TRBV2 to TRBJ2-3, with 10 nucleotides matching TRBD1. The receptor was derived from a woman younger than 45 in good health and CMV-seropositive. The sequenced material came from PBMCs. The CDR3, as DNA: TGTGCCAGCAGCCTCGCCCAGGGACAGGGGATCCAGTATTTT. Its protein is CASSLAQGQGIQYF.